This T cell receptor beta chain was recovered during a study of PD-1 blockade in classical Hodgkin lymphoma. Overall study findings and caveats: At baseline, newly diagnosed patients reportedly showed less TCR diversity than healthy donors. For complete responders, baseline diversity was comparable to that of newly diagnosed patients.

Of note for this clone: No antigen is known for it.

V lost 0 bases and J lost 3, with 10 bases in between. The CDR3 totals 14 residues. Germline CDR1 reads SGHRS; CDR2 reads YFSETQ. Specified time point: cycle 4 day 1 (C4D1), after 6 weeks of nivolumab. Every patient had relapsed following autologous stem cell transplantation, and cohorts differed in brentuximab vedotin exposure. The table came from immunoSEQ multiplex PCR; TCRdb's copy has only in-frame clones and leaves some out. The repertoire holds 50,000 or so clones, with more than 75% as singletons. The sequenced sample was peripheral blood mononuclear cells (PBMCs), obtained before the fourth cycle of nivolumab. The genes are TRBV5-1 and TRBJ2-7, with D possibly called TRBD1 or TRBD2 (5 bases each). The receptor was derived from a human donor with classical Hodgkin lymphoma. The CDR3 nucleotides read TGCGCCAGCAGCTTGGAGGGACGGAACTACGAGCAGTACTTC. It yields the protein CASSLEGRNYEQYF.